This TCR beta chain is from a study of T cells after yellow fever vaccination. Only a few counts were recorded for this clonotype. V dropped 0 bases and J dropped 2 bases, with 13 bases sitting between them. There are 16 residues in the CDR3. The germline V gene has CDR1 SGHAT and CDR2 FQDESV (reference sequence). TCRdb re-analysed the 5' RACE reads in MiXCR, keeping a single row per CDR3 protein. Of a few hundred thousand distinct CDR3 sequences listed, 18% were seen once; the top ten hold roughly 19%. This sequence was found in a man aged 18 to 29 who received the YFV17D yellow fever vaccine. The starting material was PBMCs, obtained before the yellow fever booster vaccination. The chain uses TRBV11-1 and TRBJ2-5, with D unresolved. CDR3 amino acids: CASSLARSASQETQYF. CDR3 in DNA: TGTGCCAGCAGCTTAGCTAGGAGCGCGTCACAAGAGACCCAGTACTTC.